Following are 27 T cell receptor beta chains from one sample sequenced in a study of early stage breast cancer tumors. Profiled with immunoSEQ multiplex PCR; TCRdb holds only in-frame clones, not every one. The sample lists 25,000 to 35,000 clones; about 59% were seen once. The sequencing sample was made of breast tumor tissue. These receptors came from a person aged 50 to 59 with breast cancer.

This clone was counted a few times. The chain uses TRBV18 and TRBJ1-5; 9 positions match TRBD1. The germline CDR1 and CDR2 sequences are KGHSH and LQKENI. V shed 4 bases and J 5 bases; nucleotides not matched to a gene: 6. CDR3 length: 15 residues. CDR3 sequence: CASSLTGGADQPQHF. In DNA form, the CDR3 reads TGTGCCAGCTCACTAACAGGGGGCGCGGATCAGCCCCAGCATTTT.

For this clone: Other DNA sequences within the sample encode an identical CDR3. The chain uses TRBV11-3 and TRBJ2-1; 12 bases are shared with TRBD2. The germline V gene has CDR1 SGHNT and CDR2 YENEEA. This CDR3 spans 14 amino acids. Trimming at V came to 3 bases and at J to 7 bases, leaving 1 base not matched to a gene. CDR3 amino acids: CASSFGTSGNEQFF. The DNA of the CDR3 is TGTGCCAGCAGCTTCGGGACTAGCGGGAATGAGCAGTTCTTC.

This rearrangement joins TRBV29-1 to TRBJ2-5, with D perhaps matching TRBD1 (6 bases). The germline V gene has CDR1 SQVTM and CDR2 ANQGSEA. The CDR3 is 16 amino acids. Between the trimmed V and J ends, which lost 3 bases and 5 bases, there was a span of 22 bases. The CDR3 sequence is CSVDMVRGQLGETQYF. CDR3 nucleotide sequence: TGCAGCGTTGATATGGTCAGGGGCCAACTGGGGGAGACCCAGTACTTC.

This clone was counted only a few times. The chain has TRBV4-1 and TRBJ2-6, with D maybe TRBD1 (6 bases). CDR1 MGHRA and CDR2 YSYEKL come from the germline V gene. CDR3 length: 17 amino acids. Trimming removed 3 bases from V and 4 bases from J, with 16 bases in between. The CDR3 reads CASSHQLQGKGANVLTF. Here the CDR3 DNA reads TGCGCCAGCAGCCACCAACTTCAGGGGAAAGGGGCCAACGTCCTGACTTTC.

As regards this clone: This CDR3 is also generated by other DNA sequences in the sample. This sequence joins TRBV4-1 and TRBJ1-1; the D is unclear. Germline values: CDR1 MGHRA, CDR2 YSYEKL. The V end was cut by 1 base, the J end by 2 bases, with 8 bases between. The CDR3 extends over 14 amino acids. CDR3 amino acids: CASSQVWENTEAFF. The CDR3 DNA is TGCGCCAGCAGCCAAGTTTGGGAAAACACTGAAGCTTTCTTT.

J is TRBJ1-5 and V is TRBV6-4, with 7 bases identical to TRBD1. The CDR3 runs 17 residues. The ends lost 3 bases at V and 4 bases at J; junction bases unmatched: 12. Germline V gene lookup returns CDR1 MRHNA and CDR2 SNTAGT. The DNA of the CDR3 is TGTGCCAGCAGTGAGGGACAGTTCTCCGGACGGAATCAGCCCCAGCATTTT. This translates into CASSEGQFSGRNQPQHF.

The V and J genes are TRBV30 and TRBJ1-5, with D maybe TRBD1 (6 bases). Deletions cut 3 bases from V and 0 bases from J, with 12 bases between. The germline CDR1 and CDR2 sequences are GTSNPN and SVGIG (reference sequence). CDR3 length: 15 residues. The CDR3 reads CAWRDPRGSNQPQHF. CDR3 nucleotide sequence: TGTGCCTGGAGGGACCCCAGGGGTAGCAATCAGCCCCAGCATTTT.

V usage is TRBV11-2 and J usage is TRBJ2-2, with TRBD2 matching over 8 bases. Germline CDR1 reads SGHAT; CDR2 reads FQNNGV. V lost 5 bases to trimming and J lost 2 bases; unmatched junction nucleotides: 4. This CDR3 has 15 amino acids. CDR3: CASSRSGANTGELFF. In DNA form, the CDR3 reads TGTGCCAGCAGCCGTAGCGGGGCAAACACCGGGGAGCTGTTTTTT.

The V and J genes are TRBV5-6 and TRBJ2-3; 7 bases align to TRBD2. After removal of 0 bases from V and 2 bases from J, the junction contained 9 bases not matched to a gene. Germline CDR1 and CDR2: SGHDT and YYEEEE. This CDR3 is built from 17 residues. The CDR3 nucleotides read TGTGCCAGCAGCTTGGGGCCACTAGCGCCTATCACAGATACGCAGTATTTT. This sequence encodes CASSLGPLAPITDTQYF.

The chain couples TRBV16 to TRBJ2-1, with D perhaps matching TRBD1 or TRBD2 (5 bases each). Trimming shortened V by 4 bases and J by 7 bases, and 8 bases separated the two germline ends. Germline assignment: CDR1 KGHSY and CDR2 FQNENV. The CDR3 length is 12 residues. CDR3 DNA: TGTGCCAGCAGCCCGGGACCGAATGAGCAGTTCTTC. It translates to CASSPGPNEQFF.

The rearrangement links TRBV4-1 to TRBJ1-1; TRBD1 matches 7 bases. The CDR3 consists of 15 residues. The junction had 2 bases not matched to a gene; V was cut back by 0 bases and J by 1 base. The germline gives CDR1 MGHRA, CDR2 YSYEKL. The chain's CDR3 is CASSQDEGANTEAFF. In nucleotides, the CDR3 is TGCGCCAGCAGCCAAGATGAGGGGGCGAACACTGAAGCTTTCTTT.

V usage is TRBV12-2 and J usage is TRBJ1-4; the D call in the table, TRBD1, was not verified against the DNA. TRBV12-2 is assigned pseudogene status. CDR3 length: 16 residues. CDR3 coding DNA: TGTGCAAGTCGCTTAGGTAAGGGCAGGGGGAATGAAAAACTGTTTTTT. Amino acids: CASRLGKGRGNEKLFF.

The V and J genes are TRBV19 and TRBJ1-5; the D is unclear. V lost 3 bases to trimming and J lost 0 bases, with 9 bases between them. Germline CDR1 and CDR2: LNHDA and SQIVND (reference sequence). CDR3 length: 15 amino acids. The DNA of the CDR3 is TGTGCCAGTAGTATCGGGCAGCATAGCAATCAGCCCCAGCATTTT. Translating it yields CASSIGQHSNQPQHF. The variable domain in full, with the rest retrieved from reference TRBV19 and TRBJ1-5, is DGGITQSPKYLFRKEGQNVTLSCEQNLNHDAMYWYRQDPGQGLRLIYYSQIVNDFQKGDIAEGYSVSREKKESFPLTVTSAQKNPTAFYLCASSIGQHSNQPQHFGDGTRLSIL.

The chain couples TRBV7-8 to TRBJ2-3, with D possibly being TRBD1 (5 bases). V was clipped by 3 bases and J by 7 bases, with 23 bases between them. The germline gives CDR1 SGHVS, CDR2 FQNEAQ. CDR3 size: 17 residues. CDR3 DNA sequence: TGTGCCAGCAGCTTGATTCTTAGCCCCTCAGGGCCAAATACGCAGTATTTT. This encodes CASSLILSPSGPNTQYF.

This chain connects TRBV5-4 to TRBJ2-2; D ambiguous. Deletions cut 5 bases from V and 2 bases from J, with 13 bases between. This CDR3 contains 15 residues. The germline CDR1 and CDR2 sequences are SGHNT and YYREEE (reference sequence). The DNA for the CDR3 is TGTGCCAGCAGGTACGCAAGCAGCAACACCGGGGAGCTGTTTTTT. Amino acids: CASRYASSNTGELFF.

The chain has TRBV2 and TRBJ2-5; 7 bases agree with TRBD1. V dropped 6 bases and J dropped 2; count of bases not matched to a gene: 9. The CDR3 covers 15 residues. CDR1 and CDR2 from the germline V gene are SNHLY and FYNNEI. The CDR3 DNA sequence: TGTGCCAGCAGACAAAATCCGGGACAGCAAGAGACCCAGTACTTC. This translates into CASRQNPGQQETQYF.

The chain joins TRBV2 to TRBJ1-3; D gene ambiguous. Germline V lookup: CDR1 SNHLY, CDR2 FYNNEI. The CDR3 runs 14 residues. V lost 5 bases and J 0 bases, leaving 8 bases between the germline ends. The CDR3: CASSRVSSGNTIYF. In nucleotides, the CDR3 is TGTGCCAGCAGTAGGGTTTCCTCTGGAAACACCATATATTTT.

The chain recombines TRBV10-3 with TRBJ1-1; D is uncertain. Germline V lookup: CDR1 ENHRY, CDR2 SYGVKD. CDR3 length: 14 residues. V was pared by 2 bases and J by 1 base, with 8 bases between. CDR3 sequence reads: CAISEGGANTEAFF. The CDR3 DNA is TGTGCCATCAGTGAGGGAGGCGCGAACACTGAAGCTTTCTTT.

The CDR3: CASSSTSASYNEQFF. The CDR3 coding sequence is TGTGCCAGCAGTTCTACTAGCGCCTCCTACAATGAGCAGTTCTTC. The chain combines TRBV2 with TRBJ2-1; TRBD2 aligns across 7 bases. Germline-derived CDR1 and CDR2 are SNHLY and FYNNEI. There are 15 residues in the CDR3. Losses at the gene ends were 5 bases for V and 0 bases for J; bases not matched to a gene: 4.

This sequence joins TRBV2 and TRBJ1-3; D unresolved. V lost 1 base and J lost 5, with 12 bases in between. The CDR3 loop spans 15 amino acids. Germline CDR1 is SNHLY and CDR2 is FYNNEI. As DNA, the CDR3 is TGTGCCAGCAGTGAAGACAGCCCTCGAAGAAACACCATATATTTT. Its translation is CASSEDSPRRNTIYF.

The chain carries TRBV27 and TRBJ2-6; D is perhaps TRBD1 (6 bases). Germline CDR1 and CDR2: MNHEY and SMNVEV (reference sequence). This CDR3 is 17 amino acids long. Between the trimmed V and J ends, which lost 5 bases and 0 bases, there was a span of 14 bases. The CDR3 spells CASSQTGPPSGANVLTF. CDR3 DNA: TGTGCCAGCAGTCAGACAGGACCCCCCTCTGGGGCCAACGTCCTGACTTTC.

V is TRBV7-9 and J is TRBJ2-7, with 7 bases lining up with TRBD2. CDR3 length: 15 amino acids. The germline CDR1 and CDR2 sequences are SEHNR and FQNEAQ (reference sequence). V shed 3 bases, J shed 2 bases, and the junction held 7 bases outside the gene matches. The CDR3 protein is CASSFRGSETYEQYF. DNA for the CDR3: TGTGCCAGCAGCTTCCGCGGGAGTGAAACCTACGAGCAGTACTTC.

This chain connects TRBV18 to TRBJ2-2; possibly TRBD2 for D (5 bases). The CDR3 consists of 14 residues. The germline V and J ends were trimmed by 6 bases and 4 bases, with 12 bases remaining between them. CDR1 and CDR2 (germline): KGHSH, LQKENI. The CDR3: CASSLQRVTGELFF. Written as DNA, the CDR3 is TGTGCCAGCTCCTTACAGAGGGTCACCGGGGAGCTGTTTTTT.

The genes are TRBV19 and TRBJ2-7; D is unclear. This CDR3 spans 13 amino acids. The V and J ends lost 4 bases and 3 bases respectively, with 10 bases between them. Germline V gene lookup returns CDR1 LNHDA and CDR2 SQIVND (reference sequence). The CDR3 loop is CASSKASLYEQYF. CDR3 sequence (DNA): TGTGCCAGTAGTAAGGCTTCCCTCTACGAGCAGTACTTC.

In DNA, the CDR3 is TGTGCCAGCAGCTTATTTAGTACAGAGACCCAGTACTTC. The encoded protein is CASSLFSTETQYF. The chain carries TRBV7-9 and TRBJ2-5; D is unclear. This CDR3 has 13 amino acids. Germline assignment: CDR1 SEHNR and CDR2 FQNEAQ (reference sequence). The V gene lost 2 bases and the J gene lost 4 bases, with 8 bases spanning the gap.

This clone is labeled as medium-sized. J is TRBJ2-1 and V is TRBV4-1; possibly TRBD2 for D (5 bases). The CDR3 covers 12 residues. V lost 4 bases, J lost 5 bases, and 6 bases lay in between. Germline CDR1 reads MGHRA; CDR2 reads YSYEKL. The CDR3 nucleotides read TGCGCCAGCAGCCCGACTAACAATGAGCAGTTCTTC. This encodes CASSPTNNEQFF.

The chain recombines TRBV7-9 with TRBJ2-3; possible D gene TRBD2, 6 bases. V dropped 3 bases and J dropped 0 bases, with 10 bases sitting between them. From germline, CDR1 is SEHNR and CDR2 FQNEAQ (reference sequence). The CDR3 is 15 residues long. The CDR3 DNA reads as TGTGCCAGCAGCTTGAGGGACTTTAGCACAGATACGCAGTATTTT. This codes for CASSLRDFSTDTQYF. The full variable domain, with the rest looked up from reference TRBV7-9 and TRBJ2-3, is DTGVSQNPRHKITKRGQNVTFRCDPISEHNRLYWYRQTLGQGPEFLTYFQNEAQLEKSRLLSDRFSAERPKGSFSTLEIQRTEQGDSAMYLCASSLRDFSTDTQYFGPGTRLTVL.